This T cell receptor (beta chain) derives from a study of CD8+CD57+ T cells in acquired aplastic anemia. Overall study context: When averaged, DNA from sorted CD4+ and CD8+ cells came to approximately 3.2 ug. Healthy donors had, on average, roughly 9.9 million reads for their CD4+ cells. Study results and caveats: Patients and controls were found to share roughly 31 CD8+ CDR3 sequences. A significant difference in CD8+ Simpson's diversity between patients and controls was not found.

Turning to this clonotype: The antigen is not known. This clone may be a read error of a much larger clone one base away.

The template used for profiling TCR beta VDJ and CDR3 was genomic DNA. Using its own MiXCR run on the reads, TCRdb lists one record per CDR3 protein. Seen here are roughly 58,000 distinct CDR3 sequences, roughly 58% observed once, and the top ten hold about 2.5%. The CDR3 sequence is 15 residues long. The germline gives CDR1 SNHLY, CDR2 FYNNEI. The J gene is TRBJ2-1, the V gene TRBV2; TRBD2 agrees at 11 bases. This receptor was identified in a human donor in good health, serving as a control. Sample: sorted CD4+, CD8+, or CD8+CD57+ T cells (not recorded which) from PBMCs. The CDR3 protein is CASSVTSGTYNEQLF. DNA for the CDR3: TGTGCCAGCAGCGTGACTAGCGGGACTTACAATGAGCAGCTCTTC.